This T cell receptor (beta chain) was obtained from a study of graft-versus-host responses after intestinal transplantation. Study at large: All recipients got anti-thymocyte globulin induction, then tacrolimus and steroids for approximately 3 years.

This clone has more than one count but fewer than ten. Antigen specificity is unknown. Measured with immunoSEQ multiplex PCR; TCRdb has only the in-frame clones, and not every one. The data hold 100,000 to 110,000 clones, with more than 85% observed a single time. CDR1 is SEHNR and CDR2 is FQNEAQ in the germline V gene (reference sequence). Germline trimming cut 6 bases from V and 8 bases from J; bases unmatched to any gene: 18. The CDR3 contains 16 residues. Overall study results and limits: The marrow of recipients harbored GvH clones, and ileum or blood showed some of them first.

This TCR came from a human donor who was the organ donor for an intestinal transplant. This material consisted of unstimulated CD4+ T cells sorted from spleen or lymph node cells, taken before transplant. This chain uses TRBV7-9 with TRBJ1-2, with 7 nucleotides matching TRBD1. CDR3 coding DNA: TGTGCCAGCAGTTTTTCCACTAAACAGGGGATGGAAGGCTACACCTTC. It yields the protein CASSFSTKQGMEGYTF.